Below are 32 T cell receptor beta chains sequenced from a single sample in a study. In TCRdb, the 5' RACE reads were re-called with MiXCR into one record per CDR3 protein. This sample has approximately 60,000 distinct CDR3 sequences, with roughly 30% found just once. The material sequenced was tumor-infiltrating memory CD4+ T cells sorted from the breast tumor. The subset here: memory CD4+ T cells, CD4+CD45RO+CD25-. The receptors originated from a female donor with breast cancer.

This clonotype came up many times. This sequence joins TRBV5-1 and TRBJ2-3; no clear D gene. V was pared by 0 bases and J by 7 bases, with 6 bases between. The CDR3 runs to 12 residues. The germline gives CDR1 SGHRS, CDR2 YFSETQ. The CDR3 bases are TGCGCCAGCAGCTTGGCCTTCCATACGCAGTATTTT. This codes for CASSLAFHTQYF.

This clonotype was seen a few times. This chain joins TRBV20-1 and TRBJ2-7, with no clear D. Germline V CDR1 and CDR2: DFQATT, SNEGSKA (reference sequence). Deletions cut 3 bases from V and 6 bases from J, with 9 bases between. The CDR3 is 11 residues long. CDR3 sequence: CSARLSIEQYF. Written as DNA, the CDR3 is TGCAGTGCTAGGCTCTCCATCGAGCAGTACTTC.

V gene TRBV5-4 combines with J gene TRBJ2-3; D is undetermined. With 4 bases removed from V and 3 bases from J, the gap between germline ends came to 12 bases. CDR1 SGHNT and CDR2 YYREEE come from the germline V gene (reference sequence). This CDR3 region has 14 residues. The CDR3 nucleotides are TGTGCCAGCAGCCCCAAGGACGGGACAGATACGCAGTATTTT. Its protein product is CASSPKDGTDTQYF. The full variable domain, completed using reference TRBV5-4 and TRBJ2-3, is ETGVTQSPTHLIKTRGQQVTLRCSSQSGHNTVSWYQQALGQGPQFIFQYYREEENGRGNFPPRFSGLQFPNYSSELNVNALELDDSALYLCASSPKDGTDTQYFGPGTRLTVL.

This sequence joins TRBV29-1 and TRBJ2-5; perhaps TRBD1 as D (6 bases). This CDR3 region has 15 residues. Germline-derived CDR1 and CDR2 are SQVTM and ANQGSEA. Trimming removed 4 bases from V and 1 base from J, with 16 bases in between. The CDR3, as DNA: TGCAGCGTTGTGTGGGGGCAGGGCCGCCAAGAGACCCAGTACTTC. Protein: CSVVWGQGRQETQYF.

The V call is TRBV6-5, the J call TRBJ2-3, with D perhaps matching TRBD2 (5 bases). Germline V gene lookup returns CDR1 MNHEY and CDR2 SVGAGI. V lost 2 bases and J 5 bases, leaving 11 bases between the germline ends. This CDR3 has 14 residues. The CDR3 nucleotides read TGTGCCAGCAGTTACGGCGGGTTCGGAGATACGCAGTATTTT. It codes for CASSYGGFGDTQYF.

This clonotype was observed a single time. The chain employs TRBV7-6 and TRBJ1-1; D gene ambiguous. Trimming cost V 3 bases and J 5 bases, with 10 bases left between them. CDR3 size: 13 residues. CDR1 SGHVS and CDR2 FNYEAQ come from the germline V gene. Here the CDR3 reads CASSLEARTEAFF. CDR3 DNA: TGTGCCAGCAGCTTGGAGGCCAGGACTGAAGCTTTCTTT.

The chain carries TRBV7-2 and TRBJ2-3; D unclear. Germline V gives CDR1 SGHTA, CDR2 FQGNSA. Trimming left V 3 bases short and J 6 bases short, with 10 bases between. The CDR3 is 13 amino acids. The CDR3: CASSLSSSDTQYF. DNA for the CDR3: TGTGCCAGCAGCTTGTCATCGTCGGATACGCAGTATTTT.

This clonotype was seen a handful of times. In DNA form, the CDR3 reads TGTGCCAGCCGGCGAGGAGGGACTGAAGCTTTCTTT. This gives the protein CASRRGGTEAFF. V is TRBV7-9 and J is TRBJ1-1; D call uncertain. V lost 8 bases, J lost 5 bases, and 12 bases lay in between. The length of the CDR3 is 12 residues. In germline, CDR1 is SEHNR, CDR2 FQNEAQ (reference sequence).

This clonotype showed up many times. The J gene is TRBJ1-1, the V gene TRBV4-1, with D possibly being TRBD1 (6 bases). This CDR3 has 16 amino acids. Deletions cut 1 base from V and 1 base from J, with 13 bases between. Germline CDR1 reads MGHRA; CDR2 reads YSYEKL. The CDR3: CASSQVLGQPNTEAFF. DNA of the CDR3: TGCGCCAGCAGCCAAGTTTTGGGACAACCGAACACTGAAGCTTTCTTT.

This clonotype has just a few counts. The chain recombines TRBV6-1 with TRBJ1-1; D is possibly TRBD1 (5 bases). The CDR3 covers 17 residues. The germline V gene encodes CDR1 MNHNS and CDR2 SASEGT. V shed 0 bases and J shed 1 base, with 15 bases lying between them. The DNA for the CDR3 is TGTGCCAGCAGTGAAGCAACGGGGTGGGGCGAGAACACTGAAGCTTTCTTT. Its protein is CASSEATGWGENTEAFF.

The chain joins TRBV29-1 to TRBJ2-5; tentatively, D is TRBD2 (5 bases). This CDR3 spans 12 amino acids. The V end lost 4 bases, the J end lost 8 bases, and 14 bases lay between the germline ends. Germline-derived CDR1 and CDR2 are SQVTM and ANQGSEA. CDR3 amino acids: CSVGRLDETQYF. DNA for the CDR3: TGCAGCGTTGGGAGGCTGGACGAAACCCAGTACTTC.

This clonotype was seen a few times. The chain is built from TRBV24-1 and TRBJ2-5; D gene ambiguous. The germline CDR1 and CDR2 sequences are KGHDR and SFDVKD. This CDR3 spans 13 amino acids. V was clipped by 4 bases and J by 4 bases, with 9 bases between them. The CDR3 coding sequence is TGTGCCACCAGTGACGGCAGCAGAGAGACCCAGTACTTC. Its protein product is CATSDGSRETQYF.

This clonotype was seen more than once but under ten times. CDR3 residues: CSASQGGWRETQYF. DNA for the CDR3: TGCAGTGCTAGCCAGGGAGGGTGGAGGGAGACCCAGTACTTC. The chain employs TRBV20-1 and TRBJ2-5; 7 nucleotides align to TRBD2. The J segment lost 5 bases and the V segment lost 3 bases, leaving 9 bases of the junction unmatched. This CDR3 is built from 14 residues. CDR1 is DFQATT and CDR2 is SNEGSKA in the germline V gene (reference sequence).

The chain has TRBV20-1 and TRBJ1-1, with 8 bases identical to TRBD1. The CDR3 contains 14 residues. J lost 3 bases, V lost 7 bases, and 10 bases had no gene match. In germline, CDR1 is DFQATT, CDR2 SNEGSKA (reference sequence). The CDR3 reads CSVDRDGSDTEAFF. In DNA, the CDR3 is TGCAGTGTGGACAGGGACGGGTCGGACACTGAAGCTTTCTTT.

The chain joins TRBV28 to TRBJ1-1; a possible D gene is TRBD1 (6 bases). The CDR3 is 14 amino acids. The germline V gene has CDR1 MDHEN and CDR2 SYDVKM. Trimming shortened V by 3 bases and J by 2 bases, and 10 bases separated the two germline ends. DNA for the CDR3: TGTGCCAGCAGTTTTGGCGGGGGCAACACTGAAGCTTTCTTT. It encodes CASSFGGGNTEAFF.

A few counts support this clonotype. The germline gene is not matched at one end of the junction; a read error may be the cause. The J gene is TRBJ2-1, the V gene TRBV7-3; D possibly matches TRBD1 or TRBD2 (8 bases each). CDR1 is SGHTA, CDR2 FQGTGA, per germline. The CDR3 extends over 15 amino acids. CDR3 in DNA: TGTGCCAGCAGCCATTTGGACAGGGATGGCGGGAGGCCCACCTTC. Its translation: CASSHLDRDGGRPTF.

Of note for this clonotype: A much larger clone differs from this one at a single base, so this may be a read error. This sequence joins TRBV10-3 and TRBJ1-1, with D unresolved. This CDR3 spans 14 amino acids. V dropped 6 bases and J dropped 0 bases, with 11 bases sitting between them. Germline values: CDR1 ENHRY, CDR2 SYGVKD. The CDR3 nucleotides read TGTGCCATCAGCCGGGAAGGCCTGAACACTGAAGCTTTCTTT. It encodes CAISREGLNTEAFF.

Only a few counts were recorded for this clonotype. The genes are TRBV6-1 and TRBJ1-1, with 9 bases fitting TRBD1. Germline CDR1 is MNHNS and CDR2 is SASEGT. This CDR3 contains 13 residues. The V and J ends lost 7 bases and 11 bases, in that order; junction bases with no gene match: 11. The CDR3 spells CASKEPGQGHAFF. CDR3 coding DNA: TGTGCCAGCAAGGAGCCGGGACAGGGTCACGCTTTCTTT.

The gene calls are TRBV9 and TRBJ2-3; possibly TRBD1 or TRBD2 for D (5 bases each). From germline, CDR1 is SGDLS and CDR2 YYNGEE. The germline V and J ends were trimmed by 4 bases and 3 bases, with 18 bases remaining between them. The CDR3 covers 16 residues. The CDR3 reads CASSIGVGWGTDTQYF. DNA for the CDR3: TGTGCCAGCAGCATAGGTGTCGGATGGGGGACAGATACGCAGTATTTT. Together with reference TRBV9 and TRBJ2-3, the CDR3 gives the full variable domain: DSGVTQTPKHLITATGQRVTLRCSPRSGDLSVYWYQQSLDQGLQFLIQYYNGEERAKGNILERFSAQQFPDLHSELNLSSLELGDSALYFCASSIGVGWGTDTQYFGPGTRLTVL.

The chain is built from TRBV20-1 and TRBJ2-1; D gene ambiguous. This CDR3 is built from 12 residues. Germline V CDR1 and CDR2: DFQATT, SNEGSKA (reference sequence). With 0 bases removed from V and 7 bases from J, the gap between germline ends came to 7 bases. CDR3 protein: CSARDYRNEQFF. The CDR3 DNA sequence: TGCAGTGCTAGAGATTACCGGAATGAGCAGTTCTTC.

This chain links TRBV24-1 with TRBJ1-2; D not certain. CDR3 length: 14 residues. Germline lookup yields CDR1 KGHDR and CDR2 SFDVKD. Trimming shortened V by 5 bases and J by 4 bases, and 13 bases separated the two germline ends. The CDR3 DNA follows: TGTGCCACCAGTGGCCCCACGATGGTCTATGGCTACACCTTC. As protein: CATSGPTMVYGYTF.

A few counts support this clonotype. The CDR3 here is CASSSGKGRGTTKNIQYF. The CDR3 DNA reads as TGTGCCAGCAGCTCGGGGAAGGGGCGAGGTACGACCAAAAACATTCAGTACTTC. This chain connects TRBV7-2 to TRBJ2-4; D may be TRBD1 or TRBD2 (5 bases each). V was pared by 4 bases and J by 2 bases, with 21 bases between. The length of the CDR3 is 18 residues. Germline CDR1 SGHTA, CDR2 FQGNSA.

The chain couples TRBV20-1 to TRBJ2-1, with D maybe TRBD2 (6 bases). Germline CDR1 DFQATT, CDR2 SNEGSKA (reference sequence). This CDR3 has 13 amino acids. Deletions cut 3 bases from V and 4 bases from J, with 10 bases between. The CDR3 sequence is CSASGSWYNEQFF. CDR3 coding DNA: TGCAGTGCTAGCGGGAGCTGGTACAATGAGCAGTTCTTC.

A remark on this clonotype: A much larger clone differs by one base, so this may be a read error. The chain has TRBV7-2 and TRBJ2-1; the D gene is possibly TRBD1 (5 bases). Looked up from germline, CDR1 is SGHTA and CDR2 is FQGNSA. V was clipped by 5 bases and J by 3 bases, with 5 bases between them. This CDR3 has 12 amino acids. CDR3 nucleotides: TGTGCCAGCAGCACAGGCTACAATGAGCAGTTCTTC. Translated, it gives CASSTGYNEQFF.

This clonotype was detected ten times or more. The chain combines TRBV6-5 with TRBJ2-5; D is unresolved. In germline, CDR1 is MNHEY, CDR2 SVGAGI. The CDR3 has 15 residues. V gave up 3 bases and J gave up 1 base, with 12 bases separating them. CDR3 DNA: TGTGCCAGCAGTTATCGACTCCCCGCCCAAGAGACCCAGTACTTC. It translates to CASSYRLPAQETQYF.

The CDR3 DNA reads as TGCAGTGCCTTAATCCAGGGGGAGGATGGCTACACCTTC. Amino acid sequence: CSALIQGEDGYTF. The gene calls are TRBV20-1 and TRBJ1-2, with 7 bases fitting TRBD1. Trimming took 6 bases from V and 6 from J; bases not matched to a gene: 10. In germline, CDR1 is DFQATT, CDR2 SNEGSKA (reference sequence). The CDR3 contains 13 residues.

The chain has TRBV20-1 and TRBJ1-1, with a possible D match to TRBD1 (5 bases). The ends were cut back, 6 bases at V and 3 bases at J, with 17 bases in the middle. The germline CDR1 and CDR2 sequences are DFQATT and SNEGSKA (reference sequence). This CDR3 has 14 amino acids. CDR3 sequence: CSAQAGGSDTEAFF. The CDR3 coding sequence is TGCAGTGCCCAGGCCGGGGGATCAGACACTGAAGCTTTCTTT.

This clonotype was seen a handful of times. CDR3 region: CASSSSLETQYF. In nucleotides, the CDR3 is TGTGCCAGCAGCTCCTCGTTAGAGACCCAGTACTTC. This chain joins TRBV28 and TRBJ2-5; D uncertain. Germline V gene lookup returns CDR1 MDHEN and CDR2 SYDVKM. V shed 6 bases and J shed 4 bases, with 9 bases lying between them. CDR3 length: 12 amino acids. The full variable domain, rest sourced from reference TRBV28 and TRBJ2-5, is DVKVTQSSRYLVKRTGEKVFLECVQDMDHENMFWYRQDPGLGLRLIYFSYDVKMKEKGDIPEGYSVSREKKERFSLILESASTNQTSMYLCASSSSLETQYFGPGTRLLVL.

This clonotype was recorded only once. The chain is built from TRBV4-1 and TRBJ1-1; weak D call: TRBD1 (5 bases). Germline assignment: CDR1 MGHRA and CDR2 YSYEKL. The CDR3 is made up of 13 amino acids. The V end was cut by 0 bases, the J end by 9 bases, with 11 bases between. The CDR3, as DNA: TGCGCCAGCAGCCAAGAAGGGGACTATAAAGCTTTCTTT. This sequence encodes CASSQEGDYKAFF.

The chain carries TRBV5-1 and TRBJ2-5; possible D gene TRBD2, 5 bases. There are 13 residues in the CDR3. V was clipped by 5 bases and J by 7 bases, with 15 bases between them. Germline CDR1 and CDR2: SGHRS and YFSETQ. CDR3 bases: TGCGCCAGCAGACTAAACTCAGGAGGGACCCAGTACTTC. It yields the protein CASRLNSGGTQYF.

The J gene is TRBJ2-5, the V gene TRBV29-1; maybe TRBD2 (6 bases). CDR3 length equals 15 residues. The V end lost 2 bases, the J end lost 5 bases, and 18 bases lay between the germline ends. The germline V gene has CDR1 SQVTM and CDR2 ANQGSEA. CDR3 sequence (DNA): TGCAGCGTTGAAAAGGGAGGAGGGGCCGGGGAGACCCAGTACTTC. It translates to CSVEKGGGAGETQYF. Looking up the rest from reference TRBV29-1 and TRBJ2-5 gives the full variable domain: SAVISQKPSRDICQRGTSLTIQCQVDSQVTMMFWYRQQPGQSLTLIATANQGSEATYESGFVIDKFPISRPNLTFSTLTVSNMSPEDSSIYLCSVEKGGGAGETQYFGPGTRLLVL.

This clonotype has more than one count but fewer than ten. The genes are TRBV28 and TRBJ1-1; the D is unclear. Germline CDR1 MDHEN, CDR2 SYDVKM. Trimming took off 4 bases at V and 0 bases at J, with 9 bases between the two ends. The CDR3 sequence is 14 residues long. The CDR3 loop is CASSSHQMNTEAFF. CDR3 in DNA: TGTGCCAGCAGTTCGCATCAGATGAACACTGAAGCTTTCTTT.